These 22 T cell receptor beta chains were all obtained from the same sample, sequenced in a study of PD-L1 blockade in urothelial cancer. TCRdb's table, derived via immunoSEQ multiplex PCR, lists solely in-frame clones and lacks some. The data contain tens of thousands of clones, roughly 84% of them singletons. Time point specified: pretreatment peripheral blood. The sample was PBMCs, taken around atezolizumab (anti-PD-L1) treatment. These receptors were taken from a woman in her seventies with urothelial cancer.

The chain joins TRBV18 to TRBJ2-7; D perhaps matches TRBD1 (6 bases). V was clipped by 6 bases and J by 2 bases, with 14 bases between them. Per germline, CDR1 KGHSH and CDR2 LQKENI. There are 14 residues in the CDR3. CDR3 bases: TGTGCCAGCTCCCTCCGGGACAACGCCTACGAGCAGTACTTC. The encoded protein is CASSLRDNAYEQYF.

The chain is built from TRBV5-1 and TRBJ2-3; TRBD2 aligns across 8 bases. Trimming took 0 bases from V and 1 from J; bases not matched to a gene: 7. The CDR3 has 17 residues. Germline CDR1 is SGHRS and CDR2 is YFSETQ. The CDR3 loop reads CASSLAPTSGGTDTQYF. The CDR3 nucleotides are TGCGCCAGCAGCTTGGCCCCAACTAGCGGTGGCACAGATACGCAGTATTTT. Supplemented by reference TRBV5-1 and TRBJ2-3, the full variable domain reads KAGVTQTPRYLIKTRGQQVTLSCSPISGHRSVSWYQQTPGQGLQFLFEYFSETQRNKGNFPGRFSGRQFSNSRSEMNVSTLELGDSALYLCASSLAPTSGGTDTQYFGPGTRLTVL.

The chain employs TRBV5-4 and TRBJ2-1; D not certain. The CDR3 spans 12 residues. Trimming pared 0 bases from V and 6 bases from J, leaving 4 bases between. CDR1 and CDR2 from the germline V gene are SGHNT and YYREEE (reference sequence). The CDR3 reads CASSLVSNEQFF. In DNA form, the CDR3 reads TGTGCCAGCAGCTTGGTGAGCAATGAGCAGTTCTTC.

The CDR3 loop is CASSLVALGNTEAFF. Written as DNA, the CDR3 is TGCGCCAGCAGCTTGGTCGCCCTAGGGAACACTGAAGCTTTCTTT. The chain employs TRBV5-1 and TRBJ1-1; D remains unclear. V lost 0 bases and J lost 1, with 10 bases in between. CDR1 and CDR2 (germline): SGHRS, YFSETQ. This CDR3 contains 15 residues.

This sequence joins TRBV2 and TRBJ1-4; 8 bases are shared with TRBD1. The CDR3 has 14 amino acids. The trim removed 6 bases at V and 3 bases at J, leaving 3 bases unmatched. Germline CDR1 is SNHLY and CDR2 is FYNNEI. CDR3 residues: CASRTGVANEKLFF. CDR3 DNA sequence: TGTGCCAGCAGGACAGGGGTGGCTAATGAAAAACTGTTTTTT. Full variable domain (remainder filled in from reference TRBV2 and TRBJ1-4): EPEVTQTPSHQVTQMGQEVILRCVPISNHLYFYWYRQILGQKVEFLVSFYNNEISEKSEIFDDQFSVERPDGSNFTLKIRSTKLEDSAMYFCASRTGVANEKLFFGSGTQLSVL.

The chain couples TRBV6-6 to TRBJ1-1; 9 bases line up with TRBD1. The trim removed 0 bases at V and 5 bases at J, leaving 4 bases unmatched. Germline V gene lookup returns CDR1 MNHNY and CDR2 SVGAGI (reference sequence). The CDR3 loop spans 15 amino acids. The CDR3 region has the DNA TGTGCCAGCAGTTACTCGGGACAGGGTTTTACTGAAGCTTTCTTT. Its protein product is CASSYSGQGFTEAFF.

This rearrangement joins TRBV18 to TRBJ1-2; 9 nucleotides agree with TRBD1. CDR3 length: 14 residues. CDR1 KGHSH and CDR2 LQKENI come from the germline V gene. V lost 4 bases and J lost 2; bases outside the gene matches: 2. The chain's CDR3 is CASSRGQGNYGYTF. The CDR3, as DNA: TGTGCCAGCTCACGAGGACAGGGGAACTATGGCTACACCTTC.

The gene calls are TRBV19 and TRBJ2-5; 8 positions agree with TRBD1. Unmatched junction bases numbered 14, after V lost 3 bases and J lost 2 bases. This CDR3 is built from 18 residues. CDR1 LNHDA and CDR2 SQIVND come from the germline V gene (reference sequence). Here the CDR3 DNA reads TGTGCCAGTAGTATCGCAGGGGGCGGGGCCCCCTTTCAAGAGACCCAGTACTTC. Protein product: CASSIAGGGAPFQETQYF.

In its sample, this clone was seen once. V is TRBV7-9 and J is TRBJ1-1; unclear D gene. The CDR3 length is 13 residues. V lost 3 bases to trimming and J lost 5 bases, with 10 bases between them. CDR1 and CDR2 from the germline V gene are SEHNR and FQNEAQ (reference sequence). The CDR3 bases are TGTGCCAGCAGCTTCCAGGAAAAGACTGAAGCTTTCTTT. This gives the protein CASSFQEKTEAFF.

J is TRBJ2-7 and V is TRBV7-2, with D unclear. The V end lost 4 bases, the J end lost 2 bases, and 15 bases lay between the germline ends. The CDR3 is made up of 15 amino acids. The germline CDR1 and CDR2 sequences are SGHTA and FQGNSA. CDR3 sequence: CASSSDRVFPYEQYF. The CDR3 nucleotides read TGTGCCAGCAGCTCAGACCGGGTCTTCCCCTACGAGCAGTACTTC.

The V and J genes are TRBV6-1 and TRBJ2-1, with TRBD1 identical over 9 bases. The CDR3 is made up of 14 amino acids. The junction had 2 bases not matched to a gene; V was cut back by 4 bases and J by 4 bases. Germline V lookup: CDR1 MNHNS, CDR2 SASEGT. For the CDR3, the DNA is TGTGCCAGCAGTGCTGACAGGGGGTACAATGAGCAGTTCTTC. Amino acids: CASSADRGYNEQFF.

This clone was observed once. The chain couples TRBV7-9 to TRBJ1-2; TRBD1 aligns across 9 bases. Germline loops: CDR1 SEHNR, CDR2 FQNEAQ (reference sequence). CDR3 size: 14 residues. Trimming at V came to 11 bases and at J to 8 bases, leaving 15 bases not matched to a gene. The CDR3 sequence: CAGGTGQHTSGYTF. The CDR3 nucleotides read TGTGCCGGCGGGACAGGGCAACATACTAGCGGCTACACCTTC.

This chain connects TRBV6-5 to TRBJ2-7, with 8 bases fitting TRBD2. CDR3 size: 15 residues. Trimming removed 0 bases from V and 2 bases from J; junction bases left unmatched: 3. Per the germline V gene, CDR1 is MNHEY and CDR2 is SVGAGI. CDR3 sequence (DNA): TGTGCCAGCAGTTACTCGAGCGGGGGACCCTACGAGCAGTACTTC. The encoded protein is CASSYSSGGPYEQYF.

This chain uses TRBV18 with TRBJ2-7; D perhaps matches TRBD2 (7 bases). The CDR3 has 15 residues. Germline CDR1 and CDR2: KGHSH and LQKENI. V lost 3 bases to trimming and J lost 2 bases, with 14 bases between them. This CDR3 reads CASSPQRDTAYEQYF. CDR3 sequence (DNA): TGTGCCAGCTCACCCCAGCGGGACACCGCCTACGAGCAGTACTTC.

V and J are TRBV5-4 and TRBJ2-6, with D possibly being TRBD2 (5 bases). Per the germline V gene, CDR1 is SGHNT and CDR2 is YYREEE (reference sequence). Trimming took off 0 bases at V and 12 bases at J, with 10 bases between the two ends. The CDR3 is 13 residues long. CDR3 sequence reads: CASSLDGVGVLTF. The CDR3 DNA reads TGTGCCAGCAGCTTGGACGGGGTCGGCGTCCTGACTTTC.

In nucleotides, the CDR3 is TGCGCCAGCAGCCAAGCGCGGGGTATCAGCTCTGGAAACACCATATATTTT. The encoded protein is CASSQARGISSGNTIYF. The chain has TRBV4-3 and TRBJ1-3, with D hard to call. V shed 1 base and J shed 0 bases, with 13 bases lying between them. This CDR3 is 17 amino acids long. Germline V CDR1 and CDR2: LGHNA, YSLEER.

This chain links TRBV28 with TRBJ1-3; 10 nucleotides align to TRBD1. Germline V CDR1 and CDR2: MDHEN, SYDVKM. The ends lost 3 bases at V and 0 bases at J; junction bases unmatched: 2. The CDR3 loop spans 16 amino acids. Written as DNA, the CDR3 is TGTGCCAGCAGTTTCTGGACAGGGGGCTCTGGAAACACCATATATTTT. It is translated as CASSFWTGGSGNTIYF.

This chain connects TRBV30 to TRBJ1-1; unclear D gene. Germline V CDR1 and CDR2: GTSNPN, SVGIG (reference sequence). V lost 0 bases and J 10 bases, leaving 12 bases between the germline ends. This CDR3 contains 12 residues. CDR3 in DNA: TGTGCCTGGAGTGTATACGGGGTAGGAGCTTTCTTT. Translated: CAWSVYGVGAFF.

CDR3 in DNA: TGTGCCACCCTCGGGACAGGGGGCCATAATTCACCCCTCCACTTT. It yields the protein CATLGTGGHNSPLHF. The chain recombines TRBV27 with TRBJ1-6; TRBD1 agrees at 12 bases. The germline V gene has CDR1 MNHEY and CDR2 SMNVEV (reference sequence). This CDR3 comprises 15 residues. Germline trimming cut 10 bases from V and 5 bases from J; bases unmatched to any gene: 6.

This clone appeared a few times. The chain employs TRBV4-2 and TRBJ1-2; D remains unclear. CDR3 size: 14 residues. The V and J ends lost 0 bases and 4 bases respectively, with 9 bases between them. Germline CDR1 reads LGHNA; CDR2 reads YNFKEQ. CDR3 region: CASSQDPEFYGYTF. The CDR3 DNA reads TGTGCCAGCAGCCAAGACCCGGAGTTCTATGGCTACACCTTC.

The chain employs TRBV9 and TRBJ2-7; 11 nucleotides agree with TRBD2. This CDR3 contains 16 residues. The J segment lost 2 bases and the V segment lost 4 bases, leaving 8 bases of the junction unmatched. Germline V gene lookup returns CDR1 SGDLS and CDR2 YYNGEE. The CDR3 loop reads CASSRGRGLAAYEQYF. CDR3 sequence (DNA): TGTGCCAGCAGCCGAGGGAGGGGACTAGCGGCCTACGAGCAGTACTTC.

In regard to this clone: Other DNA sequences in this specimen translate into the identical CDR3. The chain links TRBV29-1 to TRBJ2-3; a weak D match, TRBD2 (5 bases). With 3 bases removed from V and 3 bases from J, the gap between germline ends came to 7 bases. There are 12 residues in the CDR3. Germline-derived CDR1 and CDR2 are SQVTM and ANQGSEA. The CDR3 sequence: CSVDRGTDTQYF. In DNA form, the CDR3 reads TGCAGCGTTGACAGAGGGACAGATACGCAGTATTTT.